This TCR beta chain appears in the sequencing data of a study of blood T cells in healthy people across ages. V lost 6 bases to trimming and J lost 0 bases; unmatched junction nucleotides: 7. CDR1 is DFQATT and CDR2 is SNEGSKA in the germline V gene (reference sequence). The CDR3 runs 15 residues. Combining a sample-barcoded 5' primer with a J-beta primer mix, a second PCR ran for roughly 7 to 12 cycles. The authors tagged each cDNA molecule using a template-switch adaptor with 12 random nucleotides. TCRdb recomputed calls from the 5' RACE reads with MiXCR, one row per CDR3 protein. The table includes over a million distinct CDR3 sequences, roughly 45% detected once.

The chain has TRBV20-1 and TRBJ2-3, with 9 positions matching TRBD2. This clonotype originated in a woman between 55 and 75 years old in good health. Sequencing input: blood. In DNA form, the CDR3 reads TGCAGTGCAATAGCGGGAGAGATTAGCACAGATACGCAGTATTTT. Translating gives CSAIAGEISTDTQYF.